This T cell receptor (beta chain) appears in the sequencing data of a study of PD-L1 blockade in urothelial cancer. CDR3 length equals 14 residues. V shed 7 bases and J shed 5 bases, with 15 bases lying between them. CDR1 LNHDA and CDR2 SQIVND come from the germline V gene (reference sequence). Regarding time point: pretreatment peripheral blood. Individual patients had between 1 and 8 samples, taken pretreatment and on-treatment. This table comes from immunoSEQ multiplex PCR, and its TCRdb copy is limited to in-frame clones, with some not included. The table lists about 72,000 clones, 70% to 90% of them singletons.

The sample was PBMCs, taken around atezolizumab (anti-PD-L1) treatment. The clonotype originates from a man aged 55 to 70 with urothelial cancer. This chain joins TRBV19 and TRBJ2-1; TRBD2 might be the D (6 bases). The CDR3 bases are TGTGCCAGTATGGGGTTAGCGGAACACAATGAGCAGTTCTTC. It translates to CASMGLAEHNEQFF.